This passage covers 4 T cell receptor beta chains from one sample sequenced in a study of CD8 T cells in Susac syndrome. cDNA came from roughly 0.5 to 1 ug RNA primed by random hexamers. TCRdb independently ran MiXCR on the immunoSEQ multiplex PCR reads; one entry per CDR3 protein. The sample contains about 210,000 distinct CDR3 sequences, 94% of which appear only once. Sequencing used CD4+ T cells from PBMCs. The receptors derive from a human donor with Susac syndrome.

V gene TRBV2 combines with J gene TRBJ1-2, with a possible D match to TRBD1 (5 bases). The CDR3 spans 15 residues. Trimming pared 6 bases from V and 3 bases from J, leaving 17 bases between. CDR1 is SNHLY and CDR2 is FYNNEI in the germline V gene. This CDR3 is CASRRGQGGDYGYTF. CDR3 DNA sequence: TGTGCCAGCAGGAGGGGTCAGGGTGGGGACTATGGCTACACCTTC.

This chain joins TRBV7-2 and TRBJ1-4; 9 bases agree with TRBD1. The germline CDR1 and CDR2 sequences are SGHTA and FQGNSA. J was trimmed by 3 bases and V by 5 bases; bases with no gene match: 7. This CDR3 is built from 16 residues. CDR3 nucleotides: TGTGCCAGCAGCCCCGGACAGGGGAACCCTAATGAAAAACTGTTTTTT. Translating gives CASSPGQGNPNEKLFF.

This rearrangement joins TRBV4-2 to TRBJ1-1, with 9 bases aligning to TRBD1. V gave up 0 bases and J gave up 8 bases; unmatched junction bases: 4. The CDR3 has 14 residues. Looked up from germline, CDR1 is LGHNA and CDR2 is YNFKEQ. For the CDR3, the DNA is TGTGCCAGCAGCCAAGAGTGGGGACAGGGCGAAGCTTTCTTT. Amino acids: CASSQEWGQGEAFF.

V is TRBV29-1 and J is TRBJ2-5, with no clear D. This CDR3 spans 13 amino acids. CDR1 SQVTM and CDR2 ANQGSEA come from the germline V gene. The V and J ends lost 0 bases and 5 bases respectively, with 10 bases between them. The CDR3 loop reads CSVEETIGETQYF. The CDR3 bases are TGCAGCGTTGAAGAGACAATCGGGGAGACCCAGTACTTC.